This T cell receptor beta chain is drawn from a study of cytomegalovirus exposure and HLA in healthy donors (dated by TCRdb to about 2017). Background on the whole study: The 650 to 800 repertoires of the first cohort and the 120 validation repertoires were produced on the same platform, according to a later analysis. The study aimed to test whether signatures of past pathogen exposure could be identified by cataloging public T cell receptors. Besides the first cohort of hundreds of subjects, a separate validation cohort made up of roughly 120 different subjects was used. High-throughput TCR immunosequencing, statistical association of individual TCRs with disease status, and machine learning were combined to predict cytomegalovirus infection status. Study-level results and caveats: In the study, around 150 TCR beta chains were listed as associated with cytomegalovirus. A later analysis lacked HLA typing for the validation cohort, so it scored co-occurrence in that cohort across all 110 or so repertoires. In vitro tests confirmed that a few of the cytomegalovirus-associated TCR beta chains recognize cytomegalovirus antigens. Of the cluster scores, around 95% were above 0 in a later analysis, which found that TCRs clustered in the first cohort also tended to co-occur in the 90 to 150 validation repertoires. Cytomegalovirus status was reported to be diagnosed by the classifier with high specificity and sensitivity in both the original and validation cohorts. The authors suggested that the approach could potentially be generalized to other disease states and immunological phenotypes. Most TCR sequences were seen in very few donors, while some public TCRs were found in many individuals.

V lost 4 bases and J lost 1 base; the stretch between them is 6 bases long. The CDR3, cysteine through phenylalanine, is 12 amino acids long. Only CDR3 DNA is held: 36 bases, read in frame from base 1. In the germline V gene (reference sequence), CDR1 corresponds to GTSNPN and CDR2 to SVGIG. As for this clone: Its antigen remains undetermined. No much larger clonotype is one base removed from it; base qualities were not supplied.

Separate from the approximately 700-subject first cohort, the validation cohort of 95 to 150 subjects was the group to which the donors belonged. Receptor amplification or capture employed the immunoSEQ multiplex PCR assay. In the original analysis: A statistical classification framework was built to diagnose cytomegalovirus status from the catalog of TCR beta chain sequences. Entries here come from immuneACCESS through TCRdb and include only in-frame sequences with V and J called. Some clones fail to appear in such tables; in the studies checked, an unresolved V gene covers under half of the shortfall, and the cause of the remainder is unknown. D and trimming were read from the DNA, whereas the V and J calls and clone size are those reported in that table. In this sample the table shows about 200,000 clones, roughly 88% of which occur a single time. Of the sample, around an eighth is held by the ten largest clones.

The receptor was isolated from a woman aged 30 to 39 in good health and CMV-seropositive. The V and J genes are TRBV30 and TRBJ2-3, with TRBD2 tentatively as D gene (6 bases match). Sequencing input: PBMCs. The CDR3 protein sequence reads: CAWTSGTDTQYF. The base sequence is TGTGCCTGGACTAGCGGCACAGATACGCAGTATTTT.